This passage covers 13 T cell receptor beta chains from one sample sequenced in a study of lymphopenia after photon versus proton radiotherapy (dated by TCRdb to the late 2010s). Receptor libraries were prepared by the immunoSEQ multiplex PCR assay. The table was pulled from immuneACCESS by TCRdb, which kept in-frame rearrangements only. Such tables lose some clones; where checked, under half of the loss comes from unresolved V genes, and the rest has no known cause. This sample holds some 55,000 clones; approximately 83% were observed only once. Of the sample, roughly 2.1% is held by the ten largest clones. Here the sequenced sample was peripheral blood, taken from a patient treated with photon-based radiotherapy. The source of these receptors is a man aged 35 to 55 with gastric cancer.

V gene TRBV19 combines with J gene TRBJ2-7; D could derive from TRBD1 or TRBD2 (5 bases each). The CDR3 has 15 amino acids. The germline V and J ends were trimmed by 6 bases and 6 bases, with 21 bases remaining between them. Germline assignment: CDR1 LNHDA and CDR2 SQIVND (reference sequence). Written as DNA, the CDR3 is TGTGCCAGTAGCCCCTCGAAGGGACGCCAATCCGAGCAGTACTTC. Protein: CASSPSKGRQSEQYF.

The CDR3 reads CASSPPDGETQYF. The DNA for the CDR3 is TGTGCCAGCTCACCACCTGACGGGGAGACCCAGTACTTC. The V call is TRBV18, the J call TRBJ2-5; D gene uncertain. The CDR3 runs 13 residues. Germline V gene sequence: CDR1 KGHSH, CDR2 LQKENI. V was clipped by 0 bases and J by 5 bases, with 7 bases between them.

This rearrangement joins TRBV19 to TRBJ1-5; possibly TRBD1 for D (6 bases). Trimming stripped 5 bases from V and 7 bases from J, with 21 bases between. Germline CDR1 and CDR2: LNHDA and SQIVND (reference sequence). The CDR3 spans 16 residues. The DNA of the CDR3 is TGTGCCAGTAGTCGAAGATCGGGGGGCGCGGGGCAGCCCCAGCATTTT. Its translation: CASSRRSGGAGQPQHF.

This clone occurred once. V gene TRBV19 combines with J gene TRBJ2-2, with D tentatively TRBD2 (5 bases). Germline V lookup: CDR1 LNHDA, CDR2 SQIVND (reference sequence). CDR3 length equals 15 residues. Trimming took 7 bases from V and 5 from J, leaving 17 bases between them. As DNA, the CDR3 is TGTGCCAGTACCAGAGGGTATGGGGTGACCGGGGAGCTGTTTTTT. It specifies CASTRGYGVTGELFF.

This clone was seen a single time. The rearrangement links TRBV5-4 to TRBJ2-2; D is unresolved. The V gene's germline CDR1 is SGHNT and CDR2 YYREEE (reference sequence). The CDR3 sequence is 12 residues long. V lost 0 bases, J lost 6 bases, and 3 bases lay in between. The CDR3, as DNA: TGTGCCAGCAGCTTGGGAGCCGGGGAGCTGTTTTTT. Residues: CASSLGAGELFF.

The chain employs TRBV12-5 and TRBJ2-5, with 8 nucleotides matching TRBD1. Per the germline V gene, CDR1 is LGHNT and CDR2 is FRNRAP. This CDR3 spans 15 amino acids. V was clipped by 1 base and J by 7 bases; unmatched bases: 8. DNA for the CDR3: TGTGCTAGTGGTTTGGGCCAGGGGGCCCTCGGGACCCAGTACTTC. This translates into CASGLGQGALGTQYF.

Of note for this clone: A junction boundary mismatches the germline segment, possibly from a read error. Within the sample, other DNA sequences also encode this same CDR3. V gene TRBV4-3 combines with J gene TRBJ2-7, with D possibly TRBD1 on 5 matching bases. The CDR3 is 15 residues long. Per the germline V gene, CDR1 is LGHNA and CDR2 is YSLEER. The CDR3 DNA sequence: TGCGCCAGCAGTCAAGGAACCGTTAGGGGTTACGAGCAGTACTTC. This sequence encodes CASSQGTVRGYEQYF.

CDR3 region: CASSQVRPGARNTGELFF. The CDR3 bases are TGTGCCAGCAGCCAAGTCCGTCCCGGGGCCAGGAACACCGGGGAGCTGTTTTTT. The chain carries TRBV4-2 and TRBJ2-2, with D perhaps assigned TRBD1 or TRBD2 (5 bases each). Trimming pared 1 base from V and 1 base from J, leaving 16 bases between. The CDR3 covers 18 residues. Germline lookup yields CDR1 LGHNA and CDR2 YNFKEQ.

This clone was seen more than once but under ten times. The chain has TRBV2 and TRBJ1-4; weak D call: TRBD1 (5 bases). Germline V gene sequence: CDR1 SNHLY, CDR2 FYNNEI. CDR3 size: 13 residues. With 4 bases removed from V and 5 bases from J, the gap between germline ends came to 8 bases. The CDR3 coding sequence is TGTGCCAGCAGTGGGGGGTGGAATGAAAAACTGTTTTTT. It translates to CASSGGWNEKLFF. The whole variable domain, filled in from reference TRBV2 and TRBJ1-4, reads EPEVTQTPSHQVTQMGQEVILRCVPISNHLYFYWYRQILGQKVEFLVSFYNNEISEKSEIFDDQFSVERPDGSNFTLKIRSTKLEDSAMYFCASSGGWNEKLFFGSGTQLSVL.

The chain carries TRBV5-6 and TRBJ2-3; D possibly matches TRBD1 or TRBD2 (6 bases each). The germline gives CDR1 SGHDT, CDR2 YYEEEE. V lost 6 bases and J lost 0, with 23 bases in between. The CDR3 runs to 18 residues. The DNA of the CDR3 is TGTGCCAGCACCGGGGGCGCGTGGAGTACCACTAGCACAGATACGCAGTATTTT. It is translated as CASTGGAWSTTSTDTQYF.

This clone was observed once. The rearrangement uses TRBV7-9 and TRBJ2-1; D may match TRBD1 or TRBD2 (6 bases each). CDR3 size: 11 residues. Germline loops: CDR1 SEHNR, CDR2 FQNEAQ (reference sequence). V was clipped by 0 bases and J by 16 bases, with 10 bases between them. Here the CDR3 DNA reads TGTGCCAGCAGCTTAGCGGGGGGCACATTCTTC. Translating it yields CASSLAGGTFF.

This chain connects TRBV13 to TRBJ2-5; 13 bases map to TRBD2. Germline V gene lookup returns CDR1 PRHDT and CDR2 FYEKMQ (reference sequence). With V trimmed by 4 bases and J by 4 bases, 3 bases remained unmatched. CDR3 length equals 15 residues. The CDR3 here is CASSYGTSGVETQYF. CDR3 coding DNA: TGTGCCAGCAGCTACGGGACTAGCGGGGTAGAGACCCAGTACTTC.

V is TRBV29-1 and J is TRBJ1-6; a weak D match, TRBD1 (5 bases). There are 14 residues in the CDR3. V lost 4 bases to trimming and J lost 9 bases, with 16 bases between them. CDR1 and CDR2 (germline): SQVTM, ANQGSEA. The CDR3 region is CSVGGEAGGSPLHF. The CDR3 nucleotides are TGCAGCGTTGGGGGCGAGGCGGGTGGTTCACCCCTCCACTTT.